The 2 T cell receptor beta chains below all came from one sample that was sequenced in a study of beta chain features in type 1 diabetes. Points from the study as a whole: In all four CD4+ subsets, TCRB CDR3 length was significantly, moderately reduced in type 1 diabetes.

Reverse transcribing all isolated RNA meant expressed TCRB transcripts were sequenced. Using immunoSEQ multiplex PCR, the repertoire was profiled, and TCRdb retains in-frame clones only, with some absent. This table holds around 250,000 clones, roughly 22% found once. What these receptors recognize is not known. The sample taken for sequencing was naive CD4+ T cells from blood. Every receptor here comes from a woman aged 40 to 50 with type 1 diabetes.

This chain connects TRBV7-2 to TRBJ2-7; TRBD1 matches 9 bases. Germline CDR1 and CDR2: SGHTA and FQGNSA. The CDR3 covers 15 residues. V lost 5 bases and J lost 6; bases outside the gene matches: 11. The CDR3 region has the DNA TGTGCCAGCAGCCGACTACAGGGGGCCCTCGTCGAGCAGTACTTC. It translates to CASSRLQGALVEQYF.

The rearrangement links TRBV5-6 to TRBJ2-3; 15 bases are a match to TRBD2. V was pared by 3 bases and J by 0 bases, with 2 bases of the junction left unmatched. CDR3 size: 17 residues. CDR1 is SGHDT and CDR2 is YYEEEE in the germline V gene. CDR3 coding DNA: TGTGCCAGCAGCTGGACTAGCGGGGGGGGGAGCACAGATACGCAGTATTTT. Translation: CASSWTSGGGSTDTQYF. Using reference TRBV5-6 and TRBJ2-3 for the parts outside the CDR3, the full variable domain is DAGVTQSPTHLIKTRGQQVTLRCSPKSGHDTVSWYQQALGQGPQFIFQYYEEEERQRGNFPDRFSGHQFPNYSSELNVNALLLGDSALYLCASSWTSGGGSTDTQYFGPGTRLTVL.